The entry that follows covers one T cell receptor beta chain sequence. The entry originates in a study of blood T cell repertoires in COVID-19. The table came from immunoSEQ multiplex PCR; TCRdb's copy has only in-frame clones and leaves some out. The sample includes about 40,000 clones, around 83% seen only once; the top ten take 2.6%. The germline V and J ends were trimmed by 2 bases and 8 bases, with 6 bases remaining between them. Germline-derived CDR1 and CDR2 are MGHDK and SYGVNS. This CDR3 has 11 amino acids. The J gene is TRBJ1-1, the V gene TRBV25-1; no clear D. This receptor was taken from a woman aged 55-75 years with acute or convalescent COVID-19. Sequenced material: peripheral blood. CDR3 in amino acids: CASSETEEAFF. The DNA of the CDR3 is TGTGCCAGCAGTGAAACAGAGGAAGCTTTCTTT. The complete variable domain, with remaining parts taken from reference TRBV25-1 and TRBJ1-1, reads EADIYQTPRYLVIGTGKKITLECSQTMGHDKMYWYQQDPGMELHLIHYSYGVNSTEKGDLSSESTVSRIRTEHFPLTLESARPSHTSQYLCASSETEEAFFGQGTRLTVV.